Below are 20 T cell receptor beta chains sequenced from a single sample in a study of blood T cell repertoires in COVID-19. TCRdb's copy holds only in-frame clones and misses some; the assay was immunoSEQ multiplex PCR. The sample contains tens of thousands of clones, 70% to 90% of which appear only once. Sample: PBMCs or T cells enriched from blood (not recorded which). These TCRs come from a woman aged 40 to 50 with acute COVID-19.

The chain is built from TRBV10-1 and TRBJ1-2; possible D gene TRBD1, 5 bases. Germline lookup yields CDR1 WNHNN and CDR2 SYGVQD (reference sequence). The CDR3 is made up of 13 amino acids. The V end was cut by 2 bases, the J end by 4 bases, with 8 bases between. CDR3 sequence: CASSEQGSYGYTF. CDR3 bases: TGCGCCAGCAGTGAGCAGGGCAGCTATGGCTACACCTTC.

The rearrangement uses TRBV6-5 and TRBJ1-5, with unresolved D. Trimming stripped 2 bases from V and 0 bases from J, with 11 bases between. This CDR3 spans 16 amino acids. Per the germline V gene, CDR1 is MNHEY and CDR2 is SVGAGI. CDR3 amino acids: CASSYTPTDSNQPQHF. CDR3 nucleotide sequence: TGTGCCAGCAGTTACACGCCCACTGATAGCAATCAGCCCCAGCATTTT.

There are a few counts of this clone. The chain combines TRBV21-1 with TRBJ2-7; TRBD2 reflects the table's D call only, with no check against the DNA. TRBV21-1 is assigned pseudogene status. There are 13 residues in the CDR3. CDR3 sequence reads: CASRWSLPYEQYV. CDR3 coding DNA: TGTGCCAGCAGATGGTCCCTACCCTACGAGCAGTACGTC.

The chain couples TRBV7-9 to TRBJ1-2; no definite D call. V was pared by 4 bases and J by 5 bases, with 14 bases between. CDR3 size: 14 residues. Germline V CDR1 and CDR2: SEHNR, FQNEAQ (reference sequence). The CDR3 DNA sequence: TGTGCCAGCAGCTCAATACACGGAGCTTATGGCTACACCTTC. Translating gives CASSSIHGAYGYTF.

This clone was detected only a few times. The chain carries TRBV7-7 and TRBJ2-5, with 11 bases aligning to TRBD1. The CDR3 totals 16 residues. The trim removed 4 bases at V and 3 bases at J, leaving 7 bases unmatched. Germline CDR1 reads SSHAT; CDR2 reads FNYEAQ (reference sequence). In DNA form, the CDR3 reads TGTGCCAGCAGCTCCGGGACAGGGGGGTTCAAAGAGACCCAGTACTTC. Its protein is CASSSGTGGFKETQYF.

This chain connects TRBV19 to TRBJ2-3; 10 nucleotides match TRBD2. Germline V CDR1 and CDR2: LNHDA, SQIVND (reference sequence). The V gene end was trimmed by 3 bases and the J gene end by 4 bases; junction bases not matched to a gene: 13. The CDR3 consists of 18 residues. The CDR3 loop reads CASSISVSGRSAADTQYF. The CDR3 region has the DNA TGTGCCAGTAGTATTAGTGTTAGCGGGAGGTCCGCAGCAGATACGCAGTATTTT.

The CDR3 DNA reads as TGTGCCAGCAGCCTCACAGAGAACCGGGAGCAGTATTTT. Encoded protein: CASSLTENREQYF. This sequence joins TRBV4-2 and TRBJ2-3; possibly TRBD2 for D (5 bases). Per germline, CDR1 LGHNA and CDR2 YNFKEQ. Between the trimmed V and J ends, which lost 4 bases and 11 bases, there was a span of 16 bases. The CDR3 is 13 amino acids.

The V gene is TRBV5-8, the J gene TRBJ2-5, with 8 bases identical to TRBD1. The CDR3 extends over 14 amino acids. Germline lookup yields CDR1 SGHTS and CDR2 YDEGEE. The V gene end was trimmed by 4 bases and the J gene end by 1 base; junction bases not matched to a gene: 3. The CDR3 loop reads CASSPGQGQETQYF. CDR3 nucleotide sequence: TGTGCCAGCAGCCCAGGACAGGGCCAAGAGACCCAGTACTTC.

The J gene is TRBJ2-7, the V gene TRBV10-2; 10 nucleotides agree with TRBD2. The junction had 5 bases not matched to a gene; V was cut back by 6 bases and J by 3 bases. This CDR3 contains 14 residues. Germline CDR1 reads WSHSY; CDR2 reads SAAADI. As DNA, the CDR3 is TGCGCCAGCAGACCGGGACTAGCGAACTACGAGCAGTACTTC. Translating gives CASRPGLANYEQYF.

The rearrangement uses TRBV3-1 (or the pseudogene TRBV3-2) and TRBJ2-7; 9 bases are a match to TRBD1. CDR1 and CDR2 (germline): LGHDT, YNNKEL (reference sequence). The CDR3 totals 13 residues. The V segment lost 4 bases and the J segment 10 bases; nucleotides outside the gene matches: 8. CDR3 DNA sequence: TGTGCCAGCAGCCCTTCGGGACAGGGAACCCAGTACGTC. Translation: CASSPSGQGTQYV.

The chain has TRBV29-1 and TRBJ2-5, with TRBD2 matching over 9 bases. Germline CDR1 reads SQVTM; CDR2 reads ANQGSEA. V trimming: 6 bases; J trimming: 5 bases; junction bases outside the gene matches: 13. The length of the CDR3 is 15 residues. The CDR3 reads CSVVTAGGRGETQYF. DNA of the CDR3: TGCAGCGTAGTAACGGCGGGAGGGAGGGGGGAGACCCAGTACTTC.

The CDR3 DNA follows: TGTGCCAGCAGTTACTCGGCGCAGGGCCAGAGGACTGAAGCTTTCTTT. Translation gives CASSYSAQGQRTEAFF. The chain employs TRBV6-5 and TRBJ1-1; D possibly corresponds to TRBD1 (5 bases). V lost 0 bases, J lost 5 bases, and 16 bases lay in between. Looked up from germline, CDR1 is MNHEY and CDR2 is SVGAGI. There are 16 residues in the CDR3.

The rearrangement joins TRBV19 to TRBJ2-1, with D tentatively TRBD2 (6 bases). V lost 3 bases to trimming and J lost 6 bases, with 15 bases between them. The germline CDR1 and CDR2 sequences are LNHDA and SQIVND (reference sequence). The CDR3 runs to 15 residues. CDR3 residues: CASSIGGATLNEQFF. CDR3 nucleotides: TGTGCCAGTAGTATCGGAGGGGCGACCCTCAATGAGCAGTTCTTC.

V is TRBV28 and J is TRBJ2-7; TRBD2 is a possible D gene (7 bases). Trimming pared 2 bases from V and 4 bases from J, leaving 12 bases between. CDR1 is MDHEN and CDR2 is SYDVKM in the germline V gene. CDR3 length: 14 amino acids. The CDR3 nucleotides are TGTGCCAGCAGTTTAGGGAGGGGGTCGTACGAGCAGTACTTC. Translated, it gives CASSLGRGSYEQYF. The entire variable domain, with the rest obtained from reference TRBV28 and TRBJ2-7, is as follows: DVKVTQSSRYLVKRTGEKVFLECVQDMDHENMFWYRQDPGLGLRLIYFSYDVKMKEKGDIPEGYSVSREKKERFSLILESASTNQTSMYLCASSLGRGSYEQYFGPGTRLTVT.

The chain links TRBV25-1 to TRBJ1-3, with TRBD1 matching 7 bases. The CDR3 consists of 15 residues. Per germline, CDR1 MGHDK and CDR2 SYGVNS. With 5 bases clipped from V and 2 bases from J, the junction kept 6 bases outside the gene matches. The DNA for the CDR3 is TGTGCCAGCAGTTTATCTCAGGGGGCTGGAAACACCATATATTTT. Translating gives CASSLSQGAGNTIYF.

The rearrangement links TRBV19 to TRBJ1-2; weak D call: TRBD1 (5 bases). Between the trimmed V and J ends, which lost 6 bases and 2 bases, there was a span of 13 bases. The germline V gene encodes CDR1 LNHDA and CDR2 SQIVND (reference sequence). CDR3 size: 14 residues. The CDR3: CASRRTLGNYGYTF. The CDR3 DNA follows: TGTGCCAGTAGAAGGACACTCGGGAACTATGGCTACACCTTC.

This rearrangement joins TRBV2 to TRBJ1-6; D may be TRBD1 (5 bases). Germline CDR1 is SNHLY and CDR2 is FYNNEI. This CDR3 is 15 amino acids long. With 2 bases removed from V and 7 bases from J, the gap between germline ends came to 12 bases. DNA of the CDR3: TGTGCCAGCAGTGAAAGGGAGGGGTGGAATTCACCCCTCCACTTT. The encoded protein is CASSEREGWNSPLHF.

This chain links TRBV7-9 with TRBJ2-1; the match to TRBD2 covers 8 bases. The germline gives CDR1 SEHNR, CDR2 FQNEAQ (reference sequence). The V gene end was trimmed by 4 bases and the J gene end by 7 bases; junction bases not matched to a gene: 9. This CDR3 region has 15 residues. The CDR3 is CASSSRTGGPNEQFF. The CDR3 DNA is TGTGCCAGCAGCTCCCGTACGGGAGGGCCTAATGAGCAGTTCTTC.

The chain combines TRBV7-9 with TRBJ2-7, with 9 bases matching TRBD1. Germline V lookup: CDR1 SEHNR, CDR2 FQNEAQ (reference sequence). V shed 5 bases and J 3 bases; nucleotides not matched to a gene: 11. CDR3 length equals 16 residues. The chain's CDR3 is CASSPTQDRGVYEQYF. In nucleotides, the CDR3 is TGTGCCAGCAGCCCAACCCAAGACAGGGGGGTCTACGAGCAGTACTTC.

V usage is TRBV12-3 or TRBV12-4 and J usage is TRBJ2-5; D is uncertain. Trimming took off 1 base at V and 5 bases at J, with 5 bases between the two ends. The CDR3 is 12 residues long. CDR3 in DNA: TGTGCCAGCAGTTTAGTACGGGAGACCCAGTACTTC. Translated: CASSLVRETQYF.